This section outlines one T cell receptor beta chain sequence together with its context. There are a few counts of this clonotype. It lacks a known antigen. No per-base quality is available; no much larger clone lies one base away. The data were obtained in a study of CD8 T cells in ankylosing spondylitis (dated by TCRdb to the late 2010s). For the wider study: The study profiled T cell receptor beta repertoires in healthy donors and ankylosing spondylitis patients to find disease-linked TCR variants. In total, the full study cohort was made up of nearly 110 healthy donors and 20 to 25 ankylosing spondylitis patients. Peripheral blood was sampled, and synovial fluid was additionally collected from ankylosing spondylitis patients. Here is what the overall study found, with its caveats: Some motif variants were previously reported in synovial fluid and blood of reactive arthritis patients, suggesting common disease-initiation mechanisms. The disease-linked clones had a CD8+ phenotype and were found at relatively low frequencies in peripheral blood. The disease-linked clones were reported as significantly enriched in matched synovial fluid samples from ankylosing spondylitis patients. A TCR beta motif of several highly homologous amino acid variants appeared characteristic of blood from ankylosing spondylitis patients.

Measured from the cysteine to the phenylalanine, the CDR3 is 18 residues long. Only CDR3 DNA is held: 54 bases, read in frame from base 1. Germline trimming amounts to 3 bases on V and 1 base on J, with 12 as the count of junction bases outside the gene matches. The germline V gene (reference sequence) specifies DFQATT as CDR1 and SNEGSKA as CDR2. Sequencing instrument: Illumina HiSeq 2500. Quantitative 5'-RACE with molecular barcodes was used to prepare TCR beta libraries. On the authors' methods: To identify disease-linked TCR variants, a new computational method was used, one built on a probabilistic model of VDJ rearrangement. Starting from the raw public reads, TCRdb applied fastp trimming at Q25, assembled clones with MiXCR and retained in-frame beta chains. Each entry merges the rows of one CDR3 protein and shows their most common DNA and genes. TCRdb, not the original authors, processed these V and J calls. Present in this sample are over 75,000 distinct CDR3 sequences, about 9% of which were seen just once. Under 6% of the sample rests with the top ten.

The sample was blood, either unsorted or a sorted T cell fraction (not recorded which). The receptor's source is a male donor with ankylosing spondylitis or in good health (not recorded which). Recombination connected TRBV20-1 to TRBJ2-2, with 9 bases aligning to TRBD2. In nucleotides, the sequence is TGCAGTGCTAGGGGTCGCGGGGGGGCCTTTGGGAACACCGGGGAGCTGTTTTTT. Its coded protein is CSARGRGGAFGNTGELFF.